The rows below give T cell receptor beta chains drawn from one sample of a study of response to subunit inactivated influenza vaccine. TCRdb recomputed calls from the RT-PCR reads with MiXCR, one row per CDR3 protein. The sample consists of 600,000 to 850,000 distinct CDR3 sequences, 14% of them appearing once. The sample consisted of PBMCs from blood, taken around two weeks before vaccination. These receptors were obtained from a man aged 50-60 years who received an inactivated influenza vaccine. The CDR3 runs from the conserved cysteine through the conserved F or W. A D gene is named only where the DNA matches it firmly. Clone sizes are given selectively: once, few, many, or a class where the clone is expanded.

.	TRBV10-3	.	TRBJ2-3	CAISEGVTQYF	TGTGCCATCAGTGAGGGGGTTACGCAGTATTTT
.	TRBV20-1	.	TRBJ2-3	CSQGFVADTQYF	TGCAGCCAGGGGTTCGTGGCAGATACGCAGTATTTT
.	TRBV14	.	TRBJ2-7	CASSQQGRPPYEQYF	TGTGCCAGCAGCCAACAGGGTCGGCCCCCCTACGAGCAGTACTTC
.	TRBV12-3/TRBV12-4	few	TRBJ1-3	CASSFLVGGIGNTIYF	TGTGCCAGCAGTTTTTTAGTGGGGGGGATTGGAAACACCATATATTTT
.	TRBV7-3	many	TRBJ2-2	CASSLSGTGELFF	TGTGCCAGCAGCTTAAGCGGAACCGGGGAGCTGTTTTTT
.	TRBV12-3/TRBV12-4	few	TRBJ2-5	CASSLGSRQFQETQYF	TGTGCCAGCAGTTTAGGATCGCGACAGTTTCAAGAGACCCAGTACTTC
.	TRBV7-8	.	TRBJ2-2	CASTLDLLSGGLFF	TGTGCCAGCACCCTTGATCTGCTGAGTGGTGGGCTGTTTTTT
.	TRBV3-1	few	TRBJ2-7	CASSQGPERGAYEQYF	TGTGCCAGCAGCCAAGGCCCCGAGAGGGGTGCCTACGAGCAGTACTTC
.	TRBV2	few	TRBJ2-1	CASSALTSYNEQFF	TGTGCCAGCAGTGCGTTAACCTCCTACAATGAGCAGTTCTTC
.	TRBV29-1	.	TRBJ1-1	CSVRQTEAFF	TGCAGCGTTAGACAAACTGAAGCTTTCTTT